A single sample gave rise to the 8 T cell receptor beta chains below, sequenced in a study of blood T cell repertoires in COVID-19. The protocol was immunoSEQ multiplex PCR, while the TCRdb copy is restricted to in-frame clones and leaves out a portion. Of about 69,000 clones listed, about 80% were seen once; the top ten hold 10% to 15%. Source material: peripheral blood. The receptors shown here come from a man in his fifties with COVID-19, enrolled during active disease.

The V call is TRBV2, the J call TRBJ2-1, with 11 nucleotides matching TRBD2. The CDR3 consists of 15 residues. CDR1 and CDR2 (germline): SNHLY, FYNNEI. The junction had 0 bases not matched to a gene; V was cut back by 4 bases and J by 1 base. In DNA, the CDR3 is TGTGCCAGCAGTGCTAGCGGGGGGTCCTACAATGAGCAGTTCTTC. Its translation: CASSASGGSYNEQFF.

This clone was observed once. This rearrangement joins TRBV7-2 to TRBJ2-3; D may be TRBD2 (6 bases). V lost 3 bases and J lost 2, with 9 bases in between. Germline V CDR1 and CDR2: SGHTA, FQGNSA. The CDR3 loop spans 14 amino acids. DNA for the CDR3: TGTGCCAGCAGCTTGGGACTTTTCACAGATACGCAGTATTTT. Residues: CASSLGLFTDTQYF.

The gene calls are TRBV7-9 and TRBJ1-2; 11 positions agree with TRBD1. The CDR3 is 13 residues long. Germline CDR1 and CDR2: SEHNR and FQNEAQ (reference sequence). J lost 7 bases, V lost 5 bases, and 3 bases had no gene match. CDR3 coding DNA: TGTGCCAGCAGCACCGGGACAGGGGGTGGCTACACCTTC. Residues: CASSTGTGGGYTF.

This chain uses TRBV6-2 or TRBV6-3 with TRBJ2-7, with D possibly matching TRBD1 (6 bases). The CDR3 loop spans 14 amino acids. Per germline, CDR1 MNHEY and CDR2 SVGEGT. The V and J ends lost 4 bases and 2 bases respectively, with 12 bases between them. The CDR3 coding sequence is TGTGCCAGCAGTTGGGGACAAGGGACCTACGAGCAGTACTTC. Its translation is CASSWGQGTYEQYF.

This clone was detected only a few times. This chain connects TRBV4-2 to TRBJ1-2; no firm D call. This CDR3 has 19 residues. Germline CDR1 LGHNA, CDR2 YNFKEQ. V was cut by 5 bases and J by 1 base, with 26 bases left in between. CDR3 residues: CASSFHRGVRPNNNYGYTF. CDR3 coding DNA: TGTGCCAGCAGCTTTCATCGGGGAGTTCGCCCCAATAATAACTATGGCTACACCTTC.

The DNA of the CDR3 is TGTGCCAGCAGTGAATCTAGGACCTACGAGCAGTACTTC. Its translation: CASSESRTYEQYF. V and J are TRBV2 and TRBJ2-7; D unresolved. This CDR3 has 13 residues. V was clipped by 2 bases and J by 2 bases, with 7 bases between them. The germline V gene has CDR1 SNHLY and CDR2 FYNNEI.

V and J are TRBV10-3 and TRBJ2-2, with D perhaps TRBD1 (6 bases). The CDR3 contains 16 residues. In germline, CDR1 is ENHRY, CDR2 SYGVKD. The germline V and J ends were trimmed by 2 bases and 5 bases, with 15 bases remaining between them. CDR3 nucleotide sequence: TGTGCCATCAGTGAGCTTCGGGCAGGGGAGACCGGGGAGCTGTTTTTT. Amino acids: CAISELRAGETGELFF.

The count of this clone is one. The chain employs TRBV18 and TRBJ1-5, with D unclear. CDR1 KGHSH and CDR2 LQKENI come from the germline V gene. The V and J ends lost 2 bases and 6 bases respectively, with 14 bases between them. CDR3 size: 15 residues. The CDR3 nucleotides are TGTGCCAGCTCACCAATCCGGGATTCGATTCAGCCCCAGCATTTT. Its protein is CASSPIRDSIQPQHF.